This TCR beta chain was observed in a study of blood T cell repertoires in COVID-19. About the research overall: The United States, Italy and Spain supplied acute and convalescent COVID-19 samples.

Germline V gene data show CDR1 as MGHDK and CDR2 as SYGVNS. V shed 3 bases and J shed 6 bases, with 14 bases lying between them. The CDR3 sequence is 15 residues long. Assay: immunoSEQ multiplex PCR; the TCRdb copy retains only in-frame clones and omits some. The sample comprises fewer than 250,000 clones, 89% of which are singletons, and around 6.9% rests with the top ten. This chain uses TRBV25-1 with TRBJ2-2; D may be TRBD1 (6 bases). This sequence originates from a man aged 55-75 years who had recovered from COVID-19. Sequencing input: peripheral blood. The CDR3 DNA sequence: TGTGCCAGCAGTGAGAGGCGTCAGGGGTCCGGGGAGCTGTTTTTT. It translates to CASSERRQGSGELFF.